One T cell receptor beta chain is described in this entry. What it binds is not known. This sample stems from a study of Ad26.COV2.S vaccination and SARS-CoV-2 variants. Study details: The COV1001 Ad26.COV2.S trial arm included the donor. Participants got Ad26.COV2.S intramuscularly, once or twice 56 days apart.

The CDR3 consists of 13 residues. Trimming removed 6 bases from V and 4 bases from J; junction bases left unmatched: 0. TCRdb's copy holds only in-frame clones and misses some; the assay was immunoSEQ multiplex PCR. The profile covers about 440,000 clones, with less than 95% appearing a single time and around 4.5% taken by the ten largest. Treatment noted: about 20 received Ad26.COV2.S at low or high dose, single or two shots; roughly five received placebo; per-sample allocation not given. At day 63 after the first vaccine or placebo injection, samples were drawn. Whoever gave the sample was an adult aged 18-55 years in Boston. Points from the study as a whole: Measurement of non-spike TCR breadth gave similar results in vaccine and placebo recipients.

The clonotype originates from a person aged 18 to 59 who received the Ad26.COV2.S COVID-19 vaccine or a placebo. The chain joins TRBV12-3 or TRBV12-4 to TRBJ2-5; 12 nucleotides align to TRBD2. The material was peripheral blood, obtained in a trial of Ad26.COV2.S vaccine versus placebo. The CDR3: CASRTSGRETQYF. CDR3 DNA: TGTGCCAGCAGGACTAGCGGGAGAGAGACCCAGTACTTC.